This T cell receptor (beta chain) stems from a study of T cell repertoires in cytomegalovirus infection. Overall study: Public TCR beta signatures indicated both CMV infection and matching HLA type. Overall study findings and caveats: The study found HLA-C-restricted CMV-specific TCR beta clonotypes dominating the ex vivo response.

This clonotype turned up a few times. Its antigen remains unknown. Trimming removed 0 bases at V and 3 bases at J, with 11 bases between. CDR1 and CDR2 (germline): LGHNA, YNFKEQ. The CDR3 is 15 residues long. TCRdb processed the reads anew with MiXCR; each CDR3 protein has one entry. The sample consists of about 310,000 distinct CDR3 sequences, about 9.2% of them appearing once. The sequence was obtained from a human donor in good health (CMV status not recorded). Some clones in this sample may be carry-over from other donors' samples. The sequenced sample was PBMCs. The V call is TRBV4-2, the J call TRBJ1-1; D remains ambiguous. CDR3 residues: CASSQDPGIYTEAFF. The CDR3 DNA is TGTGCCAGCAGCCAAGACCCAGGAATTTACACTGAAGCTTTCTTT.